A single sample gave rise to the 25 T cell receptor beta chains below, sequenced in a study of cytomegalovirus exposure and HLA in healthy donors. Both 60 Vbeta primers and 13 Jbeta primers went into the PCR. Here immunoSEQ multiplex PCR was the method, and the copy in TCRdb shows in-frame clones only, minus some. Of some 170,000 clones listed, approximately 79% were seen once; the top ten hold 5% to 7%. Sequencing used PBMCs. Every receptor here comes from a man aged 40-49 years in good health and CMV-seropositive.

This clone was observed a single time. The chain uses TRBV18 and TRBJ1-1, with 9 bases aligning to TRBD1. The germline V gene encodes CDR1 KGHSH and CDR2 LQKENI. This CDR3 has 14 amino acids. J gave up 10 bases and V 0 bases, and 6 bases lay outside the gene matches. The CDR3: CASSPPGQGGSAFF. The DNA of the CDR3 is TGTGCCAGCTCACCACCGGGACAGGGAGGATCAGCTTTCTTT.

V and J are TRBV11-3 and TRBJ1-3; no clear D. Germline CDR1 is SGHNT and CDR2 is YENEEA. This CDR3 has 14 amino acids. V was clipped by 5 bases and J by 0 bases, with 8 bases between them. CDR3 in DNA: TGTGCCAGCAGCACCAGGCTCTCTGGAAACACCATATATTTT. This sequence encodes CASSTRLSGNTIYF.

J is TRBJ2-5 and V is TRBV19; 16 bases agree with TRBD2. This CDR3 has 18 amino acids. Per germline, CDR1 LNHDA and CDR2 SQIVND (reference sequence). The V and J ends lost 5 bases and 5 bases, in that order; junction bases with no gene match: 11. This CDR3 reads CASSPPGTSGGGIETQYF. In DNA form, the CDR3 reads TGTGCCAGTAGTCCACCCGGGACTAGCGGGGGGGGTATTGAGACCCAGTACTTC.

V and J are TRBV7-9 and TRBJ1-2; 12 bases match TRBD1. Germline V gene lookup returns CDR1 SEHNR and CDR2 FQNEAQ (reference sequence). The CDR3 has 16 residues. V dropped 3 bases and J dropped 8; count of bases not matched to a gene: 10. CDR3 loop: CASSLGQGAVSGGYTF. In nucleotides, the CDR3 is TGTGCCAGCAGCTTGGGACAGGGGGCGGTATCTGGAGGCTACACCTTC.

The chain employs TRBV6-5 and TRBJ2-7; D is uncertain. V lost 3 bases and J lost 6, with 15 bases in between. Germline CDR1 is MNHEY and CDR2 is SVGAGI. This CDR3 is 14 amino acids long. The CDR3 DNA follows: TGTGCCAGCAGTTATAAATTGGGTGGCGGCGAGCAGTACTTC. Its translation is CASSYKLGGGEQYF.

The V call is TRBV19, the J call TRBJ2-1; TRBD1 might be the D (7 bases). V was trimmed by 5 bases and J by 5 bases, leaving 19 bases between them. The CDR3 consists of 16 residues. Looked up from germline, CDR1 is LNHDA and CDR2 is SQIVND (reference sequence). This CDR3 reads CASSSPAAGQNNEQFF. For the CDR3, the DNA is TGTGCCAGTAGTTCCCCCGCCGCGGGACAGAACAATGAGCAGTTCTTC.

The CDR3: CASSSATKGEQYF. DNA for the CDR3: TGTGCCAGCAGTTCGGCCACGAAGGGGGAGCAGTACTTC. This sequence joins TRBV28 and TRBJ2-5; D might be TRBD1 (6 bases). CDR1 and CDR2 (germline): MDHEN, SYDVKM. V lost 4 bases and J 11 bases, leaving 17 bases between the germline ends. CDR3 length: 13 amino acids.

V and J are TRBV4-1 and TRBJ2-3; D is perhaps TRBD1 (5 bases). The V end lost 2 bases, the J end lost 0 bases, and 15 bases lay between the germline ends. CDR1 MGHRA and CDR2 YSYEKL come from the germline V gene. The CDR3 is made up of 17 amino acids. CDR3 protein: CASSQYVTGSSTDTQYF. The CDR3 DNA reads as TGCGCCAGCAGCCAATATGTCACAGGTTCTAGCACAGATACGCAGTATTTT.

This clone was detected only a few times. The V gene is TRBV11-3, the J gene TRBJ2-7; possibly TRBD2 for D (6 bases). The germline CDR1 and CDR2 sequences are SGHNT and YENEEA. Between the trimmed V and J ends, which lost 0 bases and 2 bases, there was a span of 11 bases. This CDR3 region has 15 residues. CDR3 residues: CASSLDSAGTYEQYF. DNA for the CDR3: TGTGCCAGCAGCTTAGATTCGGCGGGGACCTACGAGCAGTACTTC.

This sequence joins TRBV27 and TRBJ2-2; TRBD1 aligns across 7 bases. There are 16 residues in the CDR3. The V segment lost 5 bases and the J segment 6 bases; nucleotides outside the gene matches: 12. CDR1 is MNHEY and CDR2 is SMNVEV in the germline V gene (reference sequence). The CDR3 bases are TGTGCCAGCAGTAAGGGGACAGCCGCCGCTCCCGGGGAGCTGTTTTTT. This encodes CASSKGTAAAPGELFF.

As DNA, the CDR3 is TGTGCCAGTAGTATAGGGACAGGGTCGTCCGAGCCCCAGCATTTT. Its translation is CASSIGTGSSEPQHF. J is TRBJ1-5 and V is TRBV19; 8 bases match TRBD1. J gave up 8 bases and V 1 base, and 7 bases lay outside the gene matches. This CDR3 is 15 amino acids long. Germline CDR1 is LNHDA and CDR2 is SQIVND (reference sequence).

This chain joins TRBV2 and TRBJ1-6; 10 bases are shared with TRBD1. Losses at the gene ends were 6 bases for V and 10 bases for J; bases not matched to a gene: 12. This CDR3 has 16 amino acids. Germline V gene lookup returns CDR1 SNHLY and CDR2 FYNNEI. The CDR3 loop reads CASSRDRGFRGSPLHF. The DNA for the CDR3 is TGTGCCAGCAGCCGGGACAGGGGCTTTAGAGGGTCACCCCTCCACTTT. Full variable domain (rest looked up from reference TRBV2 and TRBJ1-6): EPEVTQTPSHQVTQMGQEVILRCVPISNHLYFYWYRQILGQKVEFLVSFYNNEISEKSEIFDDQFSVERPDGSNFTLKIRSTKLEDSAMYFCASSRDRGFRGSPLHFGNGTRLTVT.

The rearrangement joins TRBV7-9 to TRBJ1-6; D is uncertain. Germline assignment: CDR1 SEHNR and CDR2 FQNEAQ (reference sequence). The CDR3 loop spans 14 amino acids. Trimming removed 5 bases at V and 2 bases at J, with 7 bases between. The CDR3 DNA follows: TGTGCCAGCAGCGCAGTAACCTATAATTCACCCCTCCACTTT. Translated, it gives CASSAVTYNSPLHF.

The chain is built from TRBV14 and TRBJ1-5, with D unresolved. The CDR3 contains 14 residues. The germline V gene encodes CDR1 SGHDN and CDR2 FVKESK. V was trimmed by 1 base and J by 2 bases, leaving 6 bases between them. The CDR3 DNA follows: TGTGCCAGCAGCCAAGGTTTAGGCAATCAGCCCCAGCATTTT. It is translated as CASSQGLGNQPQHF.

In its sample, this clone was seen once. The chain has TRBV29-1 and TRBJ2-3, with TRBD1 matching over 10 bases. Trimming at V came to 3 bases and at J to 3 bases, leaving 6 bases not matched to a gene. Germline CDR1 reads SQVTM; CDR2 reads ANQGSEA. This CDR3 region has 15 residues. Here the CDR3 reads CSVDRQGASTDTQYF. The CDR3 bases are TGCAGCGTTGACAGACAGGGGGCGTCGACAGATACGCAGTATTTT.

V is TRBV9 and J is TRBJ2-6; D may be TRBD1 (6 bases). V was pared by 6 bases and J by 0 bases, with 19 bases between. Germline assignment: CDR1 SGDLS and CDR2 YYNGEE. The CDR3 has 18 amino acids. The CDR3 nucleotides are TGTGCCAGCACGAGGACAGCCTCTTTGAGCTCTGGGGCCAACGTCCTGACTTTC. This codes for CASTRTASLSSGANVLTF.

The table lists this clone with a few counts. The V gene is TRBV15, the J gene TRBJ1-1; 8 positions match TRBD1. V lost 4 bases to trimming and J lost 10 bases; unmatched junction nucleotides: 8. The CDR3 spans 13 residues. From germline, CDR1 is LNHNV and CDR2 YYDKDF (reference sequence). The CDR3 DNA reads as TGTGCCACCAGCACAGGACAGGGAATGGCAGCTTTCTTT. Its translation: CATSTGQGMAAFF.

This clone appeared a few times. The rearrangement joins TRBV19 to TRBJ1-5, with a weak D call TRBD1 (6 bases). Trimming stripped 5 bases from V and 9 bases from J, with 20 bases between. CDR1 is LNHDA, CDR2 SQIVND, per germline (reference sequence). The CDR3 has 15 residues. The CDR3 coding sequence is TGTGCCAGTAGTCCCGACAGGCCCGACATGGGGCCCCAGCATTTT. It is translated as CASSPDRPDMGPQHF.

The V call is TRBV19, the J call TRBJ2-1; D not certain. Between the trimmed V and J ends, which lost 4 bases and 8 bases, there was a span of 6 bases. Germline-derived CDR1 and CDR2 are LNHDA and SQIVND (reference sequence). The CDR3 has 11 residues. In DNA form, the CDR3 reads TGTGCCAGTAGTACCGGGTATGAGCAGTTCTTC. Its protein product is CASSTGYEQFF.

The chain recombines TRBV4-1 with TRBJ1-1; D not resolved. Trimming left V 0 bases short and J 1 base short, with 21 bases between. Germline values: CDR1 MGHRA, CDR2 YSYEKL. CDR3 size: 19 residues. CDR3 DNA sequence: TGCGCCAGCAGCCAAGATTCGTCCAGGCCCCGAAGTCCGAACACTGAAGCTTTCTTT. Its protein is CASSQDSSRPRSPNTEAFF.

In this sample, this clone turned up once. The chain joins TRBV2 to TRBJ1-1; 7 bases agree with TRBD1. There are 13 residues in the CDR3. Germline V gives CDR1 SNHLY, CDR2 FYNNEI. The V and J ends lost 7 bases and 2 bases, in that order; junction bases with no gene match: 4. CDR3 sequence: CASNRDSNTEAFF. The CDR3 DNA sequence: TGTGCCAGCAACCGGGACAGCAACACTGAAGCTTTCTTT.

The chain has TRBV9 and TRBJ2-3; no definite D call. Germline V gene lookup returns CDR1 SGDLS and CDR2 YYNGEE. Between the trimmed V and J ends, which lost 0 bases and 6 bases, there was a span of 5 bases. This CDR3 region has 12 residues. The CDR3: CASSVDQDTQYF. Here the CDR3 DNA reads TGTGCCAGCAGCGTAGATCAGGATACGCAGTATTTT.

The chain has TRBV5-1 and TRBJ2-6, with D possibly being TRBD1 (6 bases). CDR3 length: 14 amino acids. Germline values: CDR1 SGHRS, CDR2 YFSETQ. V lost 5 bases to trimming and J lost 0 bases, with 6 bases between them. CDR3 sequence reads: CASRDSSGANVLTF. The DNA of the CDR3 is TGCGCCAGCAGGGACAGCTCTGGGGCCAACGTCCTGACTTTC.

This chain joins TRBV7-9 and TRBJ2-7; TRBD2 is a possible D gene (6 bases). Trimming cost V 1 base and J 2 bases, with 15 bases left between them. Germline V CDR1 and CDR2: SEHNR, FQNEAQ (reference sequence). The CDR3 is 16 residues long. CDR3 residues: CASSLGAGTPPYEQYF. The DNA of the CDR3 is TGTGCCAGCAGCTTAGGCGCGGGGACCCCTCCCTACGAGCAGTACTTC.

The chain is built from TRBV10-1 and TRBJ2-5; D ambiguous. From germline, CDR1 is WNHNN and CDR2 SYGVQD (reference sequence). The CDR3 is made up of 10 amino acids. V was pared by 8 bases and J by 4 bases, with 5 bases between. The DNA for the CDR3 is TGCGCCAGCCATAGAGAGACCCAGTACTTC. This encodes CASHRETQYF.